This record covers a single T cell receptor beta chain. The antigen this receptor binds is unknown. The sample holds no much larger clone one base away, and base qualities are not on file. The data were taken from a study of blood T cell repertoires in COVID-19 (dated by TCRdb to 2020 to 2021). The study in broad terms: The collaborator samples originated in the United States, Italy and Spain and spanned the acute and convalescent phases of COVID-19. The material from the prospective study consisted of cDNA or gDNA derived from T cells, B-cell-depleted T cells, or PBMCs. Subjects who had been exposed to COVID-19, were actively infected with it, or had recovered from it provided the deeply sampled blood TCRbeta repertoires that made up the dataset. The repertoires were released in a freely available public database meant as a resource for research on the immune response to SARS-CoV-2. A de-identified subject ID, COVID-19 status, age in years and sex were almost always included in the sample metadata. Samples came from the ongoing ImmuneRACE study (first 160 participants) plus 1,254 subjects from 6 global collaborators. HLA class I and class II types, where available, came from metadata supplied by the sample provider rather than from assay-based typing. What the study reported, not specific to this receptor: The amount of clinical and demographic metadata varied by source and participant and was provided uncurated.

Sequences LNHNV (CDR1) and YYDKDF (CDR2) are obtained from the germline V gene (reference sequence). Spanning cysteine to phenylalanine, the CDR3 consists of 16 amino acids. Solely the CDR3 DNA is kept, with 48 bases framed from the first base. V loses 2 bases, J loses 3 bases, and the germline ends lie 14 bases apart. In Seattle, one collaborating source enrolled patients while the infection was active and tracked those patients longitudinally over the course of disease. The collaborating institutions used their own protocols to collect whole blood in K2EDTA tubes. Collaborator samples were shipped for TCRbeta analysis as frozen whole blood, isolated PBMCs, or DNA extracted from either sample type. TCRbeta CDR3 regions were amplified from genomic DNA using the immunoSEQ Assay, a bias-controlled multiplex PCR. The study's processing was this. Nucleated cell counts per sample were estimated from amplification of reference gene primers within the assay. To quantify the absolute abundance of each unique TCRbeta CDR3 rearrangement, sequence reads were collapsed and filtered. Productive Simpson clonality was computed per sample as the square root of Simpson's diversity index over productive rearrangements. TCRdb re-hosts the immuneACCESS table, in-frame sequences only. Its copies lack some clones; in the studies checked, an unresolved V gene accounts for under half of them, and the cause for the rest is not known. V and J calls and clone size are given by that table; D and trimming were obtained from the DNA. In all, the sample holds 150,000 to 200,000 clones, and around 87% of those were seen once. 10% to 13% of the sample lies in the top ten.

This TCR was recovered from a woman aged 70-85 years with COVID-19, enrolled during active disease. Material for sequencing was peripheral blood. The chain links TRBV15 with TRBJ2-1; possibly the D gene is TRBD2, per 7 matching bases. The nucleotide sequence is given as TGTGCCACCAGCAGATGGGAGGGGGGCCTCTACAATGAGCAGTTCTTC. This codes for CATSRWEGGLYNEQFF. Where the CDR3 stops, the reference TRBV15 and TRBJ2-1 genes take over; the full variable domain is DAMVIQNPRYQVTQFGKPVTLSCSQTLNHNVMYWYQQKSSQAPKLLFHYYDKDFNNEADTPDNFQSRRPNTSFCFLDIRSPGLGDTAMYLCATSRWEGGLYNEQFFGPGTRLTVL.